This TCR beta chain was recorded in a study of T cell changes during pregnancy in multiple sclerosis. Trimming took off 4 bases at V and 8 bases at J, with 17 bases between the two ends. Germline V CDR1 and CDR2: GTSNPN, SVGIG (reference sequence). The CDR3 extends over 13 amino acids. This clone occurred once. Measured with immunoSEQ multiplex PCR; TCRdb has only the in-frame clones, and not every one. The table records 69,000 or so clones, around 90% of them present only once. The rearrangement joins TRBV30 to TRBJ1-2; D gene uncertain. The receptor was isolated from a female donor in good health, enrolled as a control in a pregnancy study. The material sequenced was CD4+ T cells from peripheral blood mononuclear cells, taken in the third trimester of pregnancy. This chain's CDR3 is CAWTWTVGGGYTF. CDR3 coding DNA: TGTGCCTGGACCTGGACGGTAGGAGGCGGCTACACCTTC.